This TCR beta chain was captured by sequencing in a study of blood T cell repertoires in COVID-19 (dated by TCRdb to the early 2020s). The study in broad terms: The collaborator samples originated in the United States, Italy and Spain and spanned the acute and convalescent phases of COVID-19. HLA class I and class II types, where available, came from metadata supplied by the sample provider rather than from assay-based typing. The material from the prospective study consisted of cDNA or gDNA derived from T cells, B-cell-depleted T cells, or PBMCs. Nearly every sample came with metadata listing a de-identified subject ID, COVID-19 status, age in years and sex. Subjects who had been exposed to COVID-19, were actively infected with it, or had recovered from it provided the deeply sampled blood TCRbeta repertoires that made up the dataset. The repertoires were made available in a free public database intended to serve as a resource for research on the immune response to SARS-CoV-2. The samples were drawn from the first 160 participants of the ongoing ImmuneRACE study and from 1,254 subjects provided by 6 global collaborators. What the study reported, not specific to this receptor: The amount of clinical and demographic metadata varied by source and participant and was provided uncurated.

TCRbeta CDR3 regions were amplified from genomic DNA using the immunoSEQ Assay, a bias-controlled multiplex PCR. From the authors' description of their analysis: The number of nucleated cells in each sample was estimated from the amplification of reference gene primers within the assay. Sequence reads were collapsed and filtered to measure the absolute abundance of every unique TCRbeta CDR3 rearrangement. For each sample, productive Simpson clonality was calculated as the square root of Simpson's diversity index across productive rearrangements. Not all clones reach the TCRdb copy of this immuneACCESS table, which keeps in-frame sequences only. Checked studies attribute under half of the gap to unresolved V genes and leave the rest unexplained. V and J calls and clone size are given by that table; D and trimming were obtained from the DNA. Across this sample there are about 74,000 clones, with nearly 80% seen only once. Together, the top ten hold approximately 12% of the sample.

Counted from cysteine to phenylalanine, this CDR3 has 13 amino acids. Here the CDR3 DNA is all that survives: 39 bases in frame from base 1. The table lists this clone with a few counts. Its antigen is currently not known. The input lacks base qualities; no much larger clone sits a single base away. Each collaborating institution followed its own protocols to collect whole blood in K2EDTA tubes. For TCRbeta analysis, collaborators shipped samples in one of three forms: frozen whole blood, isolated PBMCs, or DNA extracted from either of those sample types. Sequencing used peripheral blood. The TCR was taken from a human donor in a cohort sampled during active COVID-19. This chain joins TRBV21-1 to TRBJ2-2; TRBD2, the table's D call, lacks a check against the DNA. TRBV21-1 is annotated as a pseudogene. The nucleotide sequence reads as follows: TGTGCCAGCAGCGTTCGAAACGGCGGGGAGCTGTTTTTT. It is translated as CASSVRNGGELFF.